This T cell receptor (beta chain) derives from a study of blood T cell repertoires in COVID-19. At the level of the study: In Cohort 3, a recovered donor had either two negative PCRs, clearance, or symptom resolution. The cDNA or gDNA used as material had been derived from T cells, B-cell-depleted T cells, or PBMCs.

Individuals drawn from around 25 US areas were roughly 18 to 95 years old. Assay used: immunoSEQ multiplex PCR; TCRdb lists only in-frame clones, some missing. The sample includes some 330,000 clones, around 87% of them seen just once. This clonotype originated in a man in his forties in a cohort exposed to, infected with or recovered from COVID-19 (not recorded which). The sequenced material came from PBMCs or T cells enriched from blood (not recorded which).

The CDR3 coding sequence is TGCGCCAGCAGCGGAGCCACCGGGACTAGCGCCCACAATGAGCAGTTCTTC. Translated, it gives CASSGATGTSAHNEQFF. This chain links TRBV5-1 with TRBJ2-1; 10 bases line up with TRBD2. The CDR3 sequence is 17 residues long. Per the germline V gene, CDR1 is SGHRS and CDR2 is YFSETQ. The V segment lost 4 bases and the J segment 5 bases; nucleotides outside the gene matches: 12. The full variable domain, rest sourced from reference TRBV5-1 and TRBJ2-1, is KAGVTQTPRYLIKTRGQQVTLSCSPISGHRSVSWYQQTPGQGLQFLFEYFSETQRNKGNFPGRFSGRQFSNSRSEMNVSTLELGDSALYLCASSGATGTSAHNEQFFGPGTRLTVL.